One sample yielded the 30 T cell receptor beta chains listed below, sequenced in a study of blood T cell repertoires in COVID-19 (dated by TCRdb to 2019 to 2021). Receptor libraries were prepared by the immunoSEQ multiplex PCR assay. The clones in this table, taken by TCRdb from immuneACCESS, are in-frame only. Not every clone is retained; where verified, under half of the shortfall comes from an unresolved V gene, and the cause of the rest is unknown. This sample gives about 360,000 clones in total; more than 75% of them show up just once. About 3% of the sample is taken by the ten largest. What was sequenced was peripheral blood. These receptors were taken from a human donor in a cohort sampled during active COVID-19.

V usage is TRBV6-5 and J usage is TRBJ1-5; D might be TRBD1 (5 bases). CDR1 and CDR2 (germline): MNHEY, SVGAGI. V was clipped by 4 bases and J by 0 bases, with 10 bases between them. The CDR3 covers 15 residues. CDR3 in amino acids: CASSSTVYSNQPQHF. CDR3 DNA: TGTGCCAGCAGTTCGACAGTCTATAGCAATCAGCCCCAGCATTTT.

In this sample, this clone turned up a few times. The rearrangement joins TRBV11-3 to TRBJ2-3; 7 bases map to TRBD1. The CDR3 is 15 residues long. The ends lost 5 bases at V and 4 bases at J; junction bases unmatched: 9. Germline assignment: CDR1 SGHNT and CDR2 YENEEA. CDR3 protein: CASSKDREPADTQYF. The CDR3 DNA is TGTGCCAGCAGCAAAGACAGGGAACCCGCAGATACGCAGTATTTT. Combining the CDR3 with reference TRBV11-3 and TRBJ2-3 gives the whole variable domain EAGVVQSPRYKIIEKKQPVAFWCNPISGHNTLYWYLQNLGQGPELLIRYENEEAVDDSQLPKDRFSAERLKGVDSTLKIQPAELGDSAVYLCASSKDREPADTQYFGPGTRLTVL.

The chain recombines TRBV7-2 with TRBJ2-1; D not certain. Germline assignment: CDR1 SGHTA and CDR2 FQGNSA. The CDR3 runs to 14 residues. V lost 5 bases and J lost 5, with 13 bases in between. The CDR3 region has the DNA TGTGCCAGCAGCCGCCCAGTTGATAACAATGAGCAGTTCTTC. This gives the protein CASSRPVDNNEQFF.

This chain links TRBV5-1 with TRBJ2-1; D is possibly TRBD2 (5 bases). Germline CDR1 SGHRS, CDR2 YFSETQ. V was trimmed by 2 bases and J by 0 bases, leaving 9 bases between them. There are 15 residues in the CDR3. The CDR3 here is CASSFTGNSYNEQFF. The CDR3 DNA sequence: TGCGCCAGCAGCTTTACGGGGAACTCCTACAATGAGCAGTTCTTC.

This chain links TRBV2 with TRBJ2-7; the match to TRBD2 covers 12 bases. The CDR3 is 15 amino acids. CDR1 and CDR2 from the germline V gene are SNHLY and FYNNEI. The junction had 8 bases not matched to a gene; V was cut back by 6 bases and J by 5 bases. This chain's CDR3 is CASSLGLAGINEQYF. As DNA, the CDR3 is TGTGCCAGCAGCCTCGGACTAGCGGGGATCAACGAGCAGTACTTC.

Of note for this clone: The same CDR3 is also encoded by other DNA sequences in this sample. The rearrangement joins TRBV30 to TRBJ2-5; D is uncertain. The V gene lost 3 bases and the J gene lost 4 bases, with 6 bases spanning the gap. The CDR3 length is 11 residues. Germline V CDR1 and CDR2: GTSNPN, SVGIG (reference sequence). The CDR3 nucleotides are TGTGCCTGGAGCCCCTCAGAGACCCAGTACTTC. Its protein product is CAWSPSETQYF.

The J gene is TRBJ1-2, the V gene TRBV10-3; D may be TRBD1 (6 bases). This CDR3 has 12 amino acids. V dropped 6 bases and J dropped 8 bases, with 13 bases sitting between them. The germline CDR1 and CDR2 sequences are ENHRY and SYGVKD. The CDR3, as DNA: TGTGCCATCAGCGCGACAGGAGAAGGCTACACCTTC. This translates into CAISATGEGYTF.

This chain connects TRBV5-1 to TRBJ1-6; 9 positions match TRBD1. Germline loops: CDR1 SGHRS, CDR2 YFSETQ. J lost 0 bases, V lost 4 bases, and 11 bases had no gene match. The CDR3 covers 19 residues. The CDR3 nucleotides read TGCGCCAGCAGCCTAGGGGGGACAGGGCCAACCTCCTATAATTCACCCCTCCACTTT. Translated, it gives CASSLGGTGPTSYNSPLHF.

This chain joins TRBV27 and TRBJ2-4; weak D call: TRBD1 (5 bases). V was clipped by 6 bases and J by 5 bases, with 14 bases between them. Germline V lookup: CDR1 MNHEY, CDR2 SMNVEV (reference sequence). CDR3 length equals 14 residues. CDR3 residues: CASRKPGLENIQYF. DNA of the CDR3: TGTGCCAGCAGGAAACCAGGGTTGGAAAACATTCAGTACTTC.

The V call is TRBV29-1, the J call TRBJ1-1, with D possibly being TRBD1 (6 bases). Germline V lookup: CDR1 SQVTM, CDR2 ANQGSEA. The V and J ends lost 6 bases and 0 bases respectively, with 11 bases between them. The length of the CDR3 is 13 residues. CDR3 coding DNA: TGCAGCGTCCTCCGGGACATGAACACTGAAGCTTTCTTT. This translates into CSVLRDMNTEAFF.

The chain recombines TRBV5-8 with TRBJ1-4; TRBD1 is a possible D gene (6 bases). The V gene's germline CDR1 is SGHTS and CDR2 YDEGEE. V lost 3 bases, J lost 3 bases, and 12 bases lay in between. CDR3 size: 15 residues. The CDR3 DNA reads as TGTGCCAGCAGCTCAGGGGAAAGGGCTAATGAAAAACTGTTTTTT. This translates into CASSSGERANEKLFF.

The chain employs TRBV5-8 and TRBJ1-1; no reliable D call. Germline lookup yields CDR1 SGHTS and CDR2 YDEGEE. The CDR3 contains 14 residues. Trimming stripped 2 bases from V and 1 base from J, with 9 bases between. CDR3: CASSFGKRNTEAFF. DNA for the CDR3: TGTGCCAGCAGCTTTGGCAAAAGGAACACTGAAGCTTTCTTT. Complete variable domain (other parts from reference TRBV5-8 and TRBJ1-1): EAGVTQSPTHLIKTRGQQATLRCSPISGHTSVYWYQQALGLGLQFLLWYDEGEERNRGNFPPRFSGRQFPNYSSELNVNALELEDSALYLCASSFGKRNTEAFFGQGTRLTVV.

This clone was detected only once. The chain couples TRBV9 to TRBJ1-3, with D hard to call. This CDR3 is built from 16 residues. Trimming stripped 4 bases from V and 0 bases from J, with 14 bases between. CDR1 is SGDLS and CDR2 is YYNGEE in the germline V gene. This CDR3 is CASSSHGRGSGNTIYF. As DNA, the CDR3 is TGTGCCAGCAGCTCTCACGGGAGAGGCTCTGGAAACACCATATATTTT.

This rearrangement joins TRBV19 to TRBJ2-5; 7 bases match TRBD2. This CDR3 has 15 residues. The V and J ends lost 4 bases and 5 bases, in that order; junction bases with no gene match: 10. Germline CDR1 is LNHDA and CDR2 is SQIVND (reference sequence). This chain's CDR3 is CASSTIQGGTETQYF. Here the CDR3 DNA reads TGTGCCAGTAGTACCATTCAGGGAGGGACGGAGACCCAGTACTTC.

This clone was seen a few times. The chain recombines TRBV7-9 with TRBJ1-2; the D gene is possibly TRBD1 (5 bases). The V end lost 4 bases, the J end lost 8 bases, and 11 bases lay between the germline ends. The CDR3 sequence is 12 residues long. The germline CDR1 and CDR2 sequences are SEHNR and FQNEAQ (reference sequence). CDR3 sequence (DNA): TGTGCCAGCAGCTCCATCTGGGGCGGCTACACCTTC. It is translated as CASSSIWGGYTF.

The gene calls are TRBV7-8 and TRBJ1-2; tentatively, D is TRBD1 (6 bases). The CDR3 has 19 amino acids. V shed 3 bases and J shed 3 bases, with 26 bases lying between them. Germline-derived CDR1 and CDR2 are SGHVS and FQNEAQ. CDR3 sequence reads: CASSLESGGQGLPDYGYTF. The CDR3 DNA is TGTGCCAGCAGCTTGGAGTCCGGAGGCCAGGGGTTGCCCGACTATGGCTACACCTTC.

The rearrangement links TRBV6-5 to TRBJ2-1; 9 bases are shared with TRBD1. The CDR3 runs 15 residues. Germline lookup yields CDR1 MNHEY and CDR2 SVGAGI. J lost 6 bases, V lost 6 bases, and 9 bases had no gene match. CDR3 DNA sequence: TGTGCCAGCAGCATCAGATGGACAGGGGTCAATGAGCAGTTCTTC. Translating it yields CASSIRWTGVNEQFF.

The chain carries TRBV3-1 (or the pseudogene TRBV3-2) and TRBJ2-3; TRBD2 might be the D (5 bases). V shed 4 bases and J shed 4 bases, with 18 bases lying between them. Germline CDR1 and CDR2: LGHDT and YNNKEL (reference sequence). There are 16 residues in the CDR3. CDR3 in amino acids: CASSPTARTQADTQYF. The CDR3 DNA reads TGTGCCAGCAGCCCTACGGCTAGGACTCAGGCAGATACGCAGTATTTT.

This chain connects TRBV7-2 to TRBJ2-3, with 8 bases aligning to TRBD2. The CDR3 runs to 16 residues. With V trimmed by 1 base and J by 7 bases, 10 bases remained unmatched. Germline V gene lookup returns CDR1 SGHTA and CDR2 FQGNSA. The CDR3 nucleotides are TGTGCCAGCAGCTTAGTTGGGACTAGAAGTACAAATACGCAGTATTTT. Translation gives CASSLVGTRSTNTQYF. The full variable domain, rest sourced from reference TRBV7-2 and TRBJ2-3, is GAGVSQSPSNKVTEKGKDVELRCDPISGHTALYWYRQSLGQGLEFLIYFQGNSAPDKSGLPSDRFSAERTGGSVSTLTIQRTQQEDSAVYLCASSLVGTRSTNTQYFGPGTRLTVL.

The chain couples TRBV6-5 to TRBJ2-3; the D gene is possibly TRBD2 (5 bases). CDR3 size: 15 residues. The germline V gene encodes CDR1 MNHEY and CDR2 SVGAGI. V lost 6 bases, J lost 3 bases, and 16 bases lay in between. The CDR3 reads CASSSRGWGTDTQYF. The DNA for the CDR3 is TGTGCCAGCAGCTCCCGGGGATGGGGAACAGATACGCAGTATTTT.

This sequence joins TRBV29-1 and TRBJ1-2; 9 bases fit TRBD1. This CDR3 has 13 residues. Trimming took 7 bases from V and 8 from J; bases not matched to a gene: 11. Germline CDR1 is SQVTM and CDR2 is ANQGSEA. The CDR3 DNA sequence: TGCAGCGCCAACCTGGACAGGGGAGTGGGCTACACCTTC. Translating it yields CSANLDRGVGYTF. Supplemented by reference TRBV29-1 and TRBJ1-2, the full variable domain reads SAVISQKPSRDICQRGTSLTIQCQVDSQVTMMFWYRQQPGQSLTLIATANQGSEATYESGFVIDKFPISRPNLTFSTLTVSNMSPEDSSIYLCSANLDRGVGYTFGSGTRLTVV.

The chain combines TRBV13 with TRBJ2-2; 12 nucleotides match TRBD2. CDR1 is PRHDT, CDR2 FYEKMQ, per germline (reference sequence). The CDR3 contains 22 residues. V dropped 0 bases and J dropped 4; count of bases not matched to a gene: 18. The CDR3 DNA follows: TGTGCCAGCAGCTTAGGCCGAATAGAAGGGACTAGCGGGTGGTTCGGCACCGGGGAGCTGTTTTTT. Amino acids: CASSLGRIEGTSGWFGTGELFF.

V is TRBV5-1 and J is TRBJ1-1; 9 bases agree with TRBD1. V lost 3 bases to trimming and J lost 4 bases; unmatched junction nucleotides: 7. This CDR3 spans 15 amino acids. Germline V gene lookup returns CDR1 SGHRS and CDR2 YFSETQ. CDR3 in DNA: TGCGCCAGCAGCTCTGCCGGGACAGGGACCACTGAAGCTTTCTTT. Amino acid sequence: CASSSAGTGTTEAFF. Full variable domain (outside the CDR3, taken from reference TRBV5-1 and TRBJ1-1): KAGVTQTPRYLIKTRGQQVTLSCSPISGHRSVSWYQQTPGQGLQFLFEYFSETQRNKGNFPGRFSGRQFSNSRSEMNVSTLELGDSALYLCASSSAGTGTTEAFFGQGTRLTVV.

This clone was counted between two and nine times. The chain is built from TRBV19 and TRBJ1-6, with TRBD1 identical over 8 bases. Trimming cost V 5 bases and J 7 bases; bases outside gene matches: 7. The CDR3 consists of 15 residues. The germline V gene encodes CDR1 LNHDA and CDR2 SQIVND (reference sequence). CDR3: CASSGRQGSNSPLHF. The CDR3 coding sequence is TGTGCCAGTAGTGGGAGACAGGGGTCAAATTCACCCCTCCACTTT. The full variable domain, its missing parts supplied by reference TRBV19 and TRBJ1-6, is DGGITQSPKYLFRKEGQNVTLSCEQNLNHDAMYWYRQDPGQGLRLIYYSQIVNDFQKGDIAEGYSVSREKKESFPLTVTSAQKNPTAFYLCASSGRQGSNSPLHFGNGTRLTVT.

The chain is built from TRBV24-1 and TRBJ2-1, with TRBD2 matching 8 bases. Trimming cost V 7 bases and J 2 bases; bases outside gene matches: 6. CDR3 length equals 15 residues. CDR1 and CDR2 from the germline V gene are KGHDR and SFDVKD. CDR3 sequence: CATSGRERPYNEQFF. CDR3 in DNA: TGTGCCACCAGCGGGAGGGAACGCCCCTACAATGAGCAGTTCTTC.

V gene TRBV2 combines with J gene TRBJ1-2, with no clear D. Germline loops: CDR1 SNHLY, CDR2 FYNNEI. The CDR3 is made up of 14 amino acids. V was trimmed by 3 bases and J by 4 bases, leaving 12 bases between them. CDR3 in DNA: TGTGCCAGCAGTGAGCGCCAGACATTCTATGGCTACACCTTC. It yields the protein CASSERQTFYGYTF.

The chain couples TRBV5-8 to TRBJ1-1; D gene unclear. The CDR3 consists of 15 residues. V was pared by 0 bases and J by 3 bases, with 12 bases between. Germline V gene data show CDR1 as SGHTS and CDR2 as YDEGEE. The CDR3 reads CASSLGSVADTEAFF. The CDR3 DNA reads TGTGCCAGCAGCTTGGGGTCCGTAGCGGACACTGAAGCTTTCTTT.

This chain connects TRBV10-3 to TRBJ2-2; tentative D call: TRBD1 (5 bases). The germline V gene encodes CDR1 ENHRY and CDR2 SYGVKD. The CDR3 has 14 amino acids. Trimming pared 3 bases from V and 4 bases from J, leaving 9 bases between. The CDR3 coding sequence is TGTGCCATCAGTGACAGGGTTGTCACCGGGGAGCTGTTTTTT. This codes for CAISDRVVTGELFF.

The rearrangement joins TRBV7-9 to TRBJ2-5, with TRBD2 identical over 10 bases. The CDR3 sequence is 16 residues long. The germline CDR1 and CDR2 sequences are SEHNR and FQNEAQ (reference sequence). V was pared by 1 base and J by 5 bases, with 7 bases of the junction left unmatched. CDR3 in amino acids: CASSLGTSGVGETQYF. CDR3 in DNA: TGTGCCAGCAGCTTAGGGACTAGCGGAGTAGGGGAGACCCAGTACTTC.

The CDR3 bases are TGTGCCAGCAGCCGAAAACGGGGGGGCCTTATGGTGGAGACCCAGTACTTC. This encodes CASSRKRGGLMVETQYF. This chain links TRBV3-1 (or the pseudogene TRBV3-2) with TRBJ2-5; 8 nucleotides match TRBD2. CDR3 length: 17 amino acids. Trimming removed 4 bases from V and 5 bases from J; junction bases left unmatched: 15. Germline values: CDR1 LGHDT, CDR2 YNNKEL (reference sequence).